The following is a T cell receptor (beta chain) sequence with its context. Its antigen is undetermined. The CDR3 totals 16 residues. V lost 0 bases and J lost 1, with 10 bases in between. From germline, CDR1 is MNHNS and CDR2 SASEGT. The data originate from a study of cytomegalovirus exposure and HLA in healthy donors. The PCR had 60 Vbeta and 13 Jbeta primers. TCRdb keeps only in-frame clones here, not all; method: immunoSEQ multiplex PCR. Among approximately 140,000 clones listed, about 78% were seen once. Study-level findings and limits: What TCR beta sequences reportedly achieved was accurate prediction of HLA-A and HLA-B alleles in most subjects. Some segments of the V type, notably TRBV6-2 and TRBV6-3, were excluded as indistinguishable.

This chain joins TRBV6-1 and TRBJ2-1; weak D call: TRBD2 (5 bases). The sample was PBMCs. This TCR was recovered from a man aged 18-30 years in good health and CMV-seronegative. CDR3 amino acids: CASSEASRGSYNEQFF. In DNA form, the CDR3 reads TGTGCCAGCAGTGAAGCGTCCAGAGGGTCCTACAATGAGCAGTTCTTC.